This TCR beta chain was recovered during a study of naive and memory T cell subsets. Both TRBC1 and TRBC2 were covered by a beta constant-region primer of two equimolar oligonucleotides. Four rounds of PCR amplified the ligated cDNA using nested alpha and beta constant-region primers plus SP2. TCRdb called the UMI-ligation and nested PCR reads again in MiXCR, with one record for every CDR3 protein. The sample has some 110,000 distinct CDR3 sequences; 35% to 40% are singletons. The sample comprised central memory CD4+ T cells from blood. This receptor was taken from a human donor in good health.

As DNA, the CDR3 is TGTGCCAGCAGCACTGAAGAGACCCAGTACTTC. Its protein is CASSTEETQYF. V usage is TRBV7-6 and J usage is TRBJ2-5; the D is unclear. CDR3 size: 11 residues. Trimming pared 5 bases from V and 3 bases from J, leaving 4 bases between. CDR1 and CDR2 from the germline V gene are SGHVS and FNYEAQ.